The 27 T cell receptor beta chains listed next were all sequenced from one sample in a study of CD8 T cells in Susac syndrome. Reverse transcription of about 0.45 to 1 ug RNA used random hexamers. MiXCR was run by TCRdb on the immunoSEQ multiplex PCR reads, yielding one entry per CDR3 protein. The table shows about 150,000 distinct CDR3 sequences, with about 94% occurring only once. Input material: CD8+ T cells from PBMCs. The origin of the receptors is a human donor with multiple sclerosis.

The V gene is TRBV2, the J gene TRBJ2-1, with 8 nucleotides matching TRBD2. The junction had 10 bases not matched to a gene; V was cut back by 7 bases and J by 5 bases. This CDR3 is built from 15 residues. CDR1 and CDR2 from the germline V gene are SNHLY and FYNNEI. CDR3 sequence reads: CASMKGLGRDNEQFF. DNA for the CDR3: TGTGCCAGCATGAAGGGACTAGGGAGGGACAATGAGCAGTTCTTC.

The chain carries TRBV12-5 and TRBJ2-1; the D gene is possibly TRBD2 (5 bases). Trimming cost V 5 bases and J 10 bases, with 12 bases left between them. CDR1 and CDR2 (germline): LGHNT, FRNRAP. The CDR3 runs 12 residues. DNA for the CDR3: TGTGCTAGTGGTAACCCCGGCGGGGAGCAGTTCTTC. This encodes CASGNPGGEQFF.

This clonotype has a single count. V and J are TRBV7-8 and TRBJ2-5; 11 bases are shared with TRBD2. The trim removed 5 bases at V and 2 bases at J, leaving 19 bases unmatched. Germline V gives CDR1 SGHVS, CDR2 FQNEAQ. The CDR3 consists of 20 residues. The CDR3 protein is CASSLRSSGGLTLKQETQYF. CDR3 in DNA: TGTGCCAGCAGCCTCCGATCTAGCGGGGGGCTAACATTAAAACAAGAGACCCAGTACTTC.

The CDR3 spells CASRGGDTQYF. CDR3 coding DNA: TGTGCCAGCAGGGGGGGTGATACGCAGTATTTT. The rearrangement uses TRBV12-3 or TRBV12-4 and TRBJ2-3; D might be TRBD2 (6 bases). V lost 6 bases and J 6 bases, leaving 7 bases between the germline ends. The CDR3 sequence is 11 residues long.

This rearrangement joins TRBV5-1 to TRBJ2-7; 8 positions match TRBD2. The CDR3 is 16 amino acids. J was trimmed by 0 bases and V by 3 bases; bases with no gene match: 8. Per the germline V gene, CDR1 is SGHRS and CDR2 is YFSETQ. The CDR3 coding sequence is TGCGCCAGCAGCTGGAATAGCGGGGTCTCCTCCTACGAGCAGTACTTC. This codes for CASSWNSGVSSYEQYF. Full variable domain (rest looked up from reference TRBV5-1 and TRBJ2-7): KAGVTQTPRYLIKTRGQQVTLSCSPISGHRSVSWYQQTPGQGLQFLFEYFSETQRNKGNFPGRFSGRQFSNSRSEMNVSTLELGDSALYLCASSWNSGVSSYEQYFGPGTRLTVT.

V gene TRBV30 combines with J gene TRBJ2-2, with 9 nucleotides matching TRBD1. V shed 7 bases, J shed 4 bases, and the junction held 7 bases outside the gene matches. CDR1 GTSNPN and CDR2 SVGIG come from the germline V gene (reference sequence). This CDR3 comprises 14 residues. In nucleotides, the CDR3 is TGTGCCTCAGACCGGGACAGGGTCACCGGGGAGCTGTTTTTT. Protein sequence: CASDRDRVTGELFF.

CDR3 sequence reads: CATSSAVQNTGELFF. The CDR3 DNA sequence: TGTGCCACCAGTTCGGCAGTTCAGAACACCGGGGAGCTGTTTTTT. The chain combines TRBV24-1 with TRBJ2-2; D call uncertain. This CDR3 has 15 residues. The V gene's germline CDR1 is KGHDR and CDR2 SFDVKD. Trimming took 6 bases from V and 1 from J, leaving 11 bases between them.

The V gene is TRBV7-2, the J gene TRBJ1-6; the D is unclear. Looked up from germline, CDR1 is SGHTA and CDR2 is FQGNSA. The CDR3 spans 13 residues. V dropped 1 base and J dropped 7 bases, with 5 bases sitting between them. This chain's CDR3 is CASSLVENSPLHF. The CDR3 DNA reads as TGTGCCAGCAGCTTAGTAGAGAATTCACCCCTCCACTTT.

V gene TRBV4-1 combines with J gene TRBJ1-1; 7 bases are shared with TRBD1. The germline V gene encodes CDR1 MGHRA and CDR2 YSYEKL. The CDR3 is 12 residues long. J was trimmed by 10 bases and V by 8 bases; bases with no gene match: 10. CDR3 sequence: CASRQGGDRAFF. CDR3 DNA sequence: TGCGCCAGCCGACAGGGTGGCGACCGAGCTTTCTTT.

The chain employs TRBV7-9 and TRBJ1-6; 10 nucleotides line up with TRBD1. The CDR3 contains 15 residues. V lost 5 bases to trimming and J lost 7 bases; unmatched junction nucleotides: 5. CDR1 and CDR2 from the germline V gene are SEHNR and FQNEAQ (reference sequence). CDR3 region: CASSLRTGGNSPLHF. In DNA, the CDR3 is TGTGCCAGCAGCCTCAGGACAGGGGGAAATTCACCCCTCCACTTT.

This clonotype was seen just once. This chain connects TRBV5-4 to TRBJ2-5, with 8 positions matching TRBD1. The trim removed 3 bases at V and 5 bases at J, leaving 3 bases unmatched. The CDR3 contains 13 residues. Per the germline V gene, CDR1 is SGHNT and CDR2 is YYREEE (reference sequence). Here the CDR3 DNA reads TGTGCCAGCAGCTCGGACAGGGTTGAGACCCAGTACTTC. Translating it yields CASSSDRVETQYF.

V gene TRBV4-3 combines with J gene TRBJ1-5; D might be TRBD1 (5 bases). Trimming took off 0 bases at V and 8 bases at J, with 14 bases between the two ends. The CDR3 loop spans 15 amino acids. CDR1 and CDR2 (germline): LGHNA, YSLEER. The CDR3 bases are TGCGCCAGCAGCCAAGAGCCAGGGTATGGAGAGCCCCAGCATTTT. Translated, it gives CASSQEPGYGEPQHF.

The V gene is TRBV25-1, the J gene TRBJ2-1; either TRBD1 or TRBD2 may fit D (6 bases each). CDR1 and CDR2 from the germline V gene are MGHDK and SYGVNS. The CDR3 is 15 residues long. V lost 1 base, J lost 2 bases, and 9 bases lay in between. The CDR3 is CASSELGGTYNEQFF. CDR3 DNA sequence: TGTGCCAGCAGTGAATTGGGGGGCACCTACAATGAGCAGTTCTTC.

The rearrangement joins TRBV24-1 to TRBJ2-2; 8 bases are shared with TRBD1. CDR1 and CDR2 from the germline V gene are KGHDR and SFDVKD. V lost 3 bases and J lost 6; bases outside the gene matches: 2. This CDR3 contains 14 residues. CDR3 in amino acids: CATSDHRGAGELFF. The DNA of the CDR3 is TGTGCCACCAGTGATCACAGGGGGGCCGGGGAGCTGTTTTTT.

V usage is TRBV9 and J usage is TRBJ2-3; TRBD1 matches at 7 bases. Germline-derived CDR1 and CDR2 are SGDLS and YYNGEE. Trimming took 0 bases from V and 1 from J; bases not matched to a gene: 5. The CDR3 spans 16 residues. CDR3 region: CASSVEWTGRTDTQYF. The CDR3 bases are TGTGCCAGCAGCGTAGAATGGACAGGACGCACAGATACGCAGTATTTT.

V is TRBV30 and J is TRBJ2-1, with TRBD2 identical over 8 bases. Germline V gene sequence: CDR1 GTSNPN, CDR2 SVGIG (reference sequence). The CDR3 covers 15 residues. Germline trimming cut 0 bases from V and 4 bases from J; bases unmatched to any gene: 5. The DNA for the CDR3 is TGTGCCTGGAGTGTACGGGGCGGGGGGTACAATGAGCAGTTCTTC. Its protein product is CAWSVRGGGYNEQFF.

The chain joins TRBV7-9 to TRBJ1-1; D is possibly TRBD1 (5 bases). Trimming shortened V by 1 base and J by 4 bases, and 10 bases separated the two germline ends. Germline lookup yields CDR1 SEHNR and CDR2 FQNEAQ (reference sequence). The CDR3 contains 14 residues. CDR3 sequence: CASSLGAGTTEAFF. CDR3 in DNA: TGTGCCAGCAGCTTAGGGGCAGGGACCACTGAAGCTTTCTTT. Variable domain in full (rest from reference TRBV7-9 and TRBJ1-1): DTGVSQNPRHKITKRGQNVTFRCDPISEHNRLYWYRQTLGQGPEFLTYFQNEAQLEKSRLLSDRFSAERPKGSFSTLEIQRTEQGDSAMYLCASSLGAGTTEAFFGQGTRLTVV.

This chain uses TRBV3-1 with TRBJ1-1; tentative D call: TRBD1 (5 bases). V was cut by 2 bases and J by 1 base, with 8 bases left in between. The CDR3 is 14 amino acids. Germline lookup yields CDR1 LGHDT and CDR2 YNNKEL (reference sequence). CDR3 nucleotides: TGTGCCAGCAGCCAAAAGAGGGGGAACACTGAAGCTTTCTTT. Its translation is CASSQKRGNTEAFF.

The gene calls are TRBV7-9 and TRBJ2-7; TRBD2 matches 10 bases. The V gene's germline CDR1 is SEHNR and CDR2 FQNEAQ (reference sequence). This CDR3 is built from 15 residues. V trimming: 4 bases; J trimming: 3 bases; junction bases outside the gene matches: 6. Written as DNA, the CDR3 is TGTGCCAGCAGCTCCCCGAGCGGGGGGGACTACGAGCAGTACTTC. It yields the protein CASSSPSGGDYEQYF.

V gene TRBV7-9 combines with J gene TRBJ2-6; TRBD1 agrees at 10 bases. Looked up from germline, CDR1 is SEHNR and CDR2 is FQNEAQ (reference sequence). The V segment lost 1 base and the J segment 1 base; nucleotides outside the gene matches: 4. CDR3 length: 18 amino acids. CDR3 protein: CASSLVEGQGSGANVLTF. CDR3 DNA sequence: TGTGCCAGCAGCTTAGTAGAGGGACAGGGGTCTGGGGCCAACGTCCTGACTTTC. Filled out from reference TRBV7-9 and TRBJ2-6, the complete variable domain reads DTGVSQNPRHKITKRGQNVTFRCDPISEHNRLYWYRQTLGQGPEFLTYFQNEAQLEKSRLLSDRFSAERPKGSFSTLEIQRTEQGDSAMYLCASSLVEGQGSGANVLTFGAGSRLTVL.

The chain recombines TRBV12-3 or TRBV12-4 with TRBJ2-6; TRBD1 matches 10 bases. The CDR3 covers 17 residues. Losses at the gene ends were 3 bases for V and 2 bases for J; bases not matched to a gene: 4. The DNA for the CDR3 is TGTGCCAGCAGTTTGACAGGGGGCGAGACTGGGGCCAACGTCCTGACTTTC. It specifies CASSLTGGETGANVLTF.

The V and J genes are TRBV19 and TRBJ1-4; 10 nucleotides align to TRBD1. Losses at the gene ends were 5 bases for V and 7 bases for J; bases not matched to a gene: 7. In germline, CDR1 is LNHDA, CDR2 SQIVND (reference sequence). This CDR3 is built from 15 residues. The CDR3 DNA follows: TGTGCCAGTAGTCCTCGGGACAGGGGAGGTGAAAAACTGTTTTTT. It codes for CASSPRDRGGEKLFF.

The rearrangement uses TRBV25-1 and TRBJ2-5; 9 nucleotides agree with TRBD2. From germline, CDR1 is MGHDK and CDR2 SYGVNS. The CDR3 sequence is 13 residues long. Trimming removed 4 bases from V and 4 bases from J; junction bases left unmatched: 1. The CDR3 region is CASSGSGGETQYF. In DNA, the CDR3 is TGTGCCAGCAGTGGTAGCGGGGGAGAGACCCAGTACTTC.

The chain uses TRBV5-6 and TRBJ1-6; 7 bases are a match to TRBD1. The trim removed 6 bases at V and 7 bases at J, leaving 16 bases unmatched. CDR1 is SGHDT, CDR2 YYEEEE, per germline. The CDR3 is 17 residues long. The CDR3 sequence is CASNPNWTGTVNSPLHF. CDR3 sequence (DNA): TGTGCCAGCAACCCCAATTGGACCGGGACAGTAAATTCACCCCTCCACTTT.

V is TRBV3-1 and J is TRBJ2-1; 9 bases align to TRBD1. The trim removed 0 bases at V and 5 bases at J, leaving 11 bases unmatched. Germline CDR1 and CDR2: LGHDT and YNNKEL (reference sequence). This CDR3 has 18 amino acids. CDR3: CASSQDFRTGAAHNEQFF. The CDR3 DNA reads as TGTGCCAGCAGCCAAGATTTCAGGACAGGGGCTGCCCACAATGAGCAGTTCTTC.

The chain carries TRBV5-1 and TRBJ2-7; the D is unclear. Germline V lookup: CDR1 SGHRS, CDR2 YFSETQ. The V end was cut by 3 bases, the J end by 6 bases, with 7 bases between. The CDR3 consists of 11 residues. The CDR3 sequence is CASSSSSEQYF. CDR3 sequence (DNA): TGCGCCAGCAGCTCAAGTTCCGAGCAGTACTTC.

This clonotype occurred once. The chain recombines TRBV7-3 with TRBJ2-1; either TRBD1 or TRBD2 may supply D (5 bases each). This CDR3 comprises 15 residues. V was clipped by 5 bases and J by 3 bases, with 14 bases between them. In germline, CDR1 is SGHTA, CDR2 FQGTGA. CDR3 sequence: CASSPGAGRYNEQFF. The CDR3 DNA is TGTGCCAGCAGCCCCGGGGCAGGGCGCTACAATGAGCAGTTCTTC.